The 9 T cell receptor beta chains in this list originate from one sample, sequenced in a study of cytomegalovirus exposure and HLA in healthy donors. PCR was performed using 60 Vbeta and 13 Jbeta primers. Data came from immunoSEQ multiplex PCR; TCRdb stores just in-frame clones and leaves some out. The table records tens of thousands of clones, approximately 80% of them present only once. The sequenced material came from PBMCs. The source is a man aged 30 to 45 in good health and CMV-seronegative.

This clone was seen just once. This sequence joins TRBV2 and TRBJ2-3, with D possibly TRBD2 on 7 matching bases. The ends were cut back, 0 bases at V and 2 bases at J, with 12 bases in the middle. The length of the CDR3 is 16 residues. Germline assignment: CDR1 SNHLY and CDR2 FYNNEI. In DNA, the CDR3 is TGTGCCAGCAGTGAAGCCAAGGGGGGGCACACAGATACGCAGTATTTT. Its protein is CASSEAKGGHTDTQYF. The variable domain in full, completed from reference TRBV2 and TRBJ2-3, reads EPEVTQTPSHQVTQMGQEVILRCVPISNHLYFYWYRQILGQKVEFLVSFYNNEISEKSEIFDDQFSVERPDGSNFTLKIRSTKLEDSAMYFCASSEAKGGHTDTQYFGPGTRLTVL.

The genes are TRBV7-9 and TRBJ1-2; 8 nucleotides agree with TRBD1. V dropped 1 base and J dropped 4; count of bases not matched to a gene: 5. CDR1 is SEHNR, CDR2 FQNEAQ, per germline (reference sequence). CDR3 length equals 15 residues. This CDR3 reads CASSLVAGGAYGYTF. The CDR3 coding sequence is TGTGCCAGCAGCTTAGTGGCAGGGGGCGCCTATGGCTACACCTTC. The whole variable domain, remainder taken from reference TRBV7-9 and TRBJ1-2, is DTGVSQNPRHKITKRGQNVTFRCDPISEHNRLYWYRQTLGQGPEFLTYFQNEAQLEKSRLLSDRFSAERPKGSFSTLEIQRTEQGDSAMYLCASSLVAGGAYGYTFGSGTRLTVV.

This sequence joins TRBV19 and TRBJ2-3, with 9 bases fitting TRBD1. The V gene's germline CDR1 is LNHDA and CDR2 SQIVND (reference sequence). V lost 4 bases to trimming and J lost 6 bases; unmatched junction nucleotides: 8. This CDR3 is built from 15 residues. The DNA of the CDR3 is TGTGCCAGTAGTAATCCCTGGACAGGGGACGATACGCAGTATTTT. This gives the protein CASSNPWTGDDTQYF.

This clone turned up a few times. The CDR3 sequence is CASRPRTGSTEAFF. CDR3 DNA: TGTGCCAGCAGGCCACGGACAGGGTCAACTGAAGCTTTCTTT. The chain couples TRBV9 to TRBJ1-1, with 8 positions matching TRBD1. This CDR3 has 14 residues. Germline CDR1 is SGDLS and CDR2 is YYNGEE. The J segment lost 5 bases and the V segment lost 5 bases, leaving 8 bases of the junction unmatched.

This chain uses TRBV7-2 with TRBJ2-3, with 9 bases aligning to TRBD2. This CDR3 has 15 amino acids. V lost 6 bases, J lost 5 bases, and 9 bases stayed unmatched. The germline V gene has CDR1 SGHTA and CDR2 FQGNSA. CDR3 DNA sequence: TGTGCCAGCAGGCCTCCAGGGACTAGCTTAGATACGCAGTATTTT. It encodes CASRPPGTSLDTQYF.

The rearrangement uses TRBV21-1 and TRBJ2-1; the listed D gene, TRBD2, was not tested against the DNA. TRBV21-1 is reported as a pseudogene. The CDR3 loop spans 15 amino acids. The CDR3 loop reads CASTYRDGGRFQQFF. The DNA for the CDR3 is TGTGCCAGCACCTACCGGGACGGCGGGAGGTTCCAGCAGTTCTTC.

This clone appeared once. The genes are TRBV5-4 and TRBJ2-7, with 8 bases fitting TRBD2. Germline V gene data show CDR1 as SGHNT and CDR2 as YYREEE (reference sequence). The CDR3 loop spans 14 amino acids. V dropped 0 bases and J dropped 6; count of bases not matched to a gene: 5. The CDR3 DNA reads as TGTGCCAGCAGCTTGGACGGCGGGGGGAGCGAGCAGTACTTC. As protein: CASSLDGGGSEQYF.

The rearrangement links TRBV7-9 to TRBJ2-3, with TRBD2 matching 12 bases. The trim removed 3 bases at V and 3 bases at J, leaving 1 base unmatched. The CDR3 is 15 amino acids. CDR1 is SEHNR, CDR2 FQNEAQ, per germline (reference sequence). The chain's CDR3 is CASSLTSGRTDTQYF. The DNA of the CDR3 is TGTGCCAGCAGCTTGACTAGCGGGAGAACAGATACGCAGTATTTT.

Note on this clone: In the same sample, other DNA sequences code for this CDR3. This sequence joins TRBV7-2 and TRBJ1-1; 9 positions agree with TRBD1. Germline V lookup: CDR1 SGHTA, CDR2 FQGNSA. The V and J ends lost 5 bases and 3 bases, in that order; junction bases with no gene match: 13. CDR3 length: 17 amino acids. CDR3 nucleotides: TGTGCCAGCAGCCTCGGACAGGGGCCCTTCGGGGACACTGAAGCTTTCTTT. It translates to CASSLGQGPFGDTEAFF.